Described below is a single T cell receptor beta chain sequence and its context. The data originate from a study of CD8+ T cells in alopecia areata. Regarding treatment: oral pan-JAK inhibitor, 5-10 mg twice daily. Reverse transcription of extracted RNA yielded cDNA, which provided the sequencing template. The method was immunoSEQ multiplex PCR; TCRdb's version includes in-frame clones alone and lacks a portion of them. The table includes under 150,000 clones, around three fifths detected once. The germline V gene encodes CDR1 MNHEY and CDR2 SVGAGI. The V gene lost 2 bases and the J gene lost 4 bases, with 8 bases spanning the gap. The CDR3 sequence is 13 residues long.

V usage is TRBV6-5 and J usage is TRBJ1-1; D is uncertain. The receptor's source is a human donor with alopecia areata. Sequencing was performed on CD4+ T cells sorted from blood, taken at week 24, from a patient treated with tofacitinib. The CDR3: CASSYRRPTEAFF. CDR3 sequence (DNA): TGTGCCAGCAGTTACAGGAGGCCCACTGAAGCTTTCTTT.